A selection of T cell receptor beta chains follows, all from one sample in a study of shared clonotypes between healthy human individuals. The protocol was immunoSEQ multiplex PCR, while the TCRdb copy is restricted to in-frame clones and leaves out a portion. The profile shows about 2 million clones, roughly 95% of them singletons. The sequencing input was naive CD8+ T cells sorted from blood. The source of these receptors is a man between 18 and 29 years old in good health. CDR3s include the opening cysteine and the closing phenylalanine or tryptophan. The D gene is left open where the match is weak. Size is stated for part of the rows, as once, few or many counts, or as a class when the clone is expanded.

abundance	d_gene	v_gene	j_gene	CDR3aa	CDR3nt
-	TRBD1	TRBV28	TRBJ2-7	CASSFAGTGYEQYF	TGTGCCAGCAGTTTTGCCGGGACAGGCTACGAGCAGTACTTC
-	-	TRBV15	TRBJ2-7	CATSGVRGSLTYEQYF	TGTGCCACCAGCGGGGTTCGGGGCAGTCTGACCTACGAGCAGTACTTC
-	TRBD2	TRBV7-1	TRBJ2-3	CASSSPDRGPKYGLAGAGDTQYF	TGTGCCAGCAGCTCCCCGGACAGGGGACCTAAGTACGGACTAGCGGGAGCGGGAGATACGCAGTATTTT
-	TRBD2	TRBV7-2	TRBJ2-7	CASSFGTSGSTYEQYF	TGTGCCAGCAGCTTCGGGACTAGCGGGAGTACCTACGAGCAGTACTTC
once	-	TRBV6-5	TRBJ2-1	CASSYSTGLYNEQFF	TGTGCCAGCAGTTACTCGACTGGCCTTTACAATGAGCAGTTCTTC
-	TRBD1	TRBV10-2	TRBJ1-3	CASSDVGGYSGNTIYF	TGCGCCAGCAGTGATGTAGGGGGCTACTCTGGAAACACCATATATTTT
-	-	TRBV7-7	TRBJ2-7	CASSLAGGYNEQYF	TGTGCTAGCAGCTTAGCAGGGGGGTACAACGAGCAGTACTTC
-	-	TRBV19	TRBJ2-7	CASSPRSHGYEQYF	TGTGCCAGTAGTCCAAGGTCCCATGGCTACGAGCAGTACTTC
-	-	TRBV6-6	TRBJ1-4	CASSYSWGDDGEKLFF	TGTGCCAGCAGTTACTCGTGGGGGGATGATGGTGAAAAACTGTTTTTT
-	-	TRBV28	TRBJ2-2	CASSLGGSGELFF	TGTGCCAGCAGTTTAGGGGGCTCCGGGGAGCTGTTTTTT
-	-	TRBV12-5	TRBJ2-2	CASGLVPASGELFF	TGTGCTAGTGGTTTGGTACCTGCGTCCGGGGAGCTGTTTTTT
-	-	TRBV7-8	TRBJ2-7	CASGRVTYEQYF	TGTGCCAGCGGCAGGGTCACCTACGAGCAGTACTTC
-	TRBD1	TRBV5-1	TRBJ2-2	CASSSRTGRDTGELFF	TGCGCCAGCAGCTCCAGGACAGGGCGTGACACCGGGGAGCTGTTTTTT
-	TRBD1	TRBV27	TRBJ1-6	CASSPGQGIFSYNSPLHF	TGTGCCAGCAGTCCGGGACAGGGAATTTTCTCCTATAATTCACCCCTCCACTTT
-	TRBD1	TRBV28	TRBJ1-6	CASRETGGQDSPLHF	TGTGCCAGCCGAGAGACAGGGGGCCAGGATTCACCCCTCCACTTT
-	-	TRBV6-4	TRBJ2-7	CASSDLRGGDYEQYF	TGTGCCAGCAGTGACCTGAGGGGTGGGGACTACGAGCAGTACTTC
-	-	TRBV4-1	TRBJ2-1	CASSQPLALGEQFF	TGCGCCAGCAGCCAACCTCTAGCGTTAGGTGAGCAGTTCTTC
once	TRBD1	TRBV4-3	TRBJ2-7	CASSQDRQTGTVSYEQYF	TGCGCCAGCAGCCAAGACCGTCAGACCGGGACAGTCTCCTACGAGCAGTACTTC
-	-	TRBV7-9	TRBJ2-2	CASSSRTTGTGELFF	TGTGCCAGCAGCTCTAGGACGACGGGCACCGGGGAGCTGTTTTTT
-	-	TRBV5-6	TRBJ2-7	CASSGSSYEQYF	TGTGCCAGCAGCGGAAGCTCCTACGAGCAGTACTTC
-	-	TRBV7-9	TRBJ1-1	CASSFDGEEAFF	TGTGCCAGCAGCTTCGACGGAGAAGAAGCTTTCTTT
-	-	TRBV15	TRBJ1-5	CATSRDPGGNQPQHF	TGTGCCACCAGCAGAGATCCCGGTGGGAATCAGCCCCAGCATTTT
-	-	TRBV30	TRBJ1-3	CAWSPDHTIYF	TGTGCCTGGAGTCCAGACCACACCATATATTTT
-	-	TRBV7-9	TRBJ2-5	CASSLESKLQETQYF	TGTGCCAGCAGCTTAGAGAGTAAACTCCAAGAGACCCAGTACTTC
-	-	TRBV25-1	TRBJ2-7	CASSYGYEQYF	TGTGCCAGCAGTTATGGATACGAGCAGTACTTC
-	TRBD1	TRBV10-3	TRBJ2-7	CAISDDLTGGMDEQYF	TGTGCCATCAGTGATGATCTGACAGGGGGCATGGACGAGCAGTACTTC
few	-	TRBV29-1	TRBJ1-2	CSVAGVNYGYTF	TGCAGCGTTGCAGGCGTAAACTATGGCTACACCTTC
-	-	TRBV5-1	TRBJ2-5	CASSLIQGRETQYF	TGCGCCAGCAGCTTGATTCAGGGGAGGGAGACCCAGTACTTC
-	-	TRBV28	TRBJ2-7	CASVGGVTYEQYF	TGTGCCAGCGTGGGGGGCGTCACTTACGAGCAGTACTTC
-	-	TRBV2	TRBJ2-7	CASSVGGLGSVYEQYF	TGTGCCAGCAGTGTTGGTGGGCTGGGATCGGTCTACGAGCAGTACTTC
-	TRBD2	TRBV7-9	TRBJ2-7	CASSKPGLVYEQYF	TGTGCCAGCAGCAAACCGGGACTAGTCTACGAGCAGTACTTC
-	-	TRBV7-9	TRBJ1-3	CASSPPLGSGIANTIYF	TGTGCCAGCAGCCCTCCATTGGGCAGCGGCATAGCAAACACCATATATTTT
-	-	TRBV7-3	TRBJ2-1	CASSDRESYNEQFF	TGTGCCAGCAGCGACAGAGAGTCCTACAATGAGCAGTTCTTC
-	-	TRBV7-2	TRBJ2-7	CASSLAQGAEQYF	TGTGCCAGCAGCTTAGCGCAAGGAGCGGAGCAGTACTTC
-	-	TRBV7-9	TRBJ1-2	CASSLGARGEGYTF	TGTGCCAGCAGCTTAGGGGCCAGGGGAGAAGGCTACACCTTC
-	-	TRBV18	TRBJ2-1	CASSQDNNEQFF	TGTGCCAGCTCACAGGATAACAATGAGCAGTTCTTC
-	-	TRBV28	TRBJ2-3	CASSFPEPLRTDTQYF	TGTGCCAGCAGTTTCCCAGAACCCCTGCGCACAGATACGCAGTATTTT